This T cell receptor beta chain was profiled in a study of cytomegalovirus exposure and HLA in healthy donors. With respect to this clone: Its antigen is unidentified.

V shed 1 base and J 3 bases; nucleotides not matched to a gene: 1. The CDR3 is 14 residues long. CDR1 is LNHDA and CDR2 is SQIVND in the germline V gene (reference sequence). The PCR contained 60 Vbeta and 13 Jbeta primers. Clones were sequenced by immunoSEQ multiplex PCR, and TCRdb holds only the in-frame ones, with some missing. The sample consists of about 140,000 clones, over 80% of them appearing once. Study findings and constraints: Among TCR beta chains of equal frequency, HLA-associated ones were more clonally expanded in a later analysis. An analysis done earlier found most TCR beta V segments productive about 90% or about 30% of the time. Analyses of presence and absence presupposed an approximately uniform sequencing depth across donors.

V gene TRBV19 combines with J gene TRBJ2-3, with 7 bases lining up with TRBD1. The TCR originated in a woman aged 25 to 45 in good health and CMV-seronegative. Sequenced material: PBMCs. The CDR3 loop is CASSIVQGTDTQYF. As DNA, the CDR3 is TGTGCCAGTAGTATAGTACAGGGGACAGATACGCAGTATTTT.